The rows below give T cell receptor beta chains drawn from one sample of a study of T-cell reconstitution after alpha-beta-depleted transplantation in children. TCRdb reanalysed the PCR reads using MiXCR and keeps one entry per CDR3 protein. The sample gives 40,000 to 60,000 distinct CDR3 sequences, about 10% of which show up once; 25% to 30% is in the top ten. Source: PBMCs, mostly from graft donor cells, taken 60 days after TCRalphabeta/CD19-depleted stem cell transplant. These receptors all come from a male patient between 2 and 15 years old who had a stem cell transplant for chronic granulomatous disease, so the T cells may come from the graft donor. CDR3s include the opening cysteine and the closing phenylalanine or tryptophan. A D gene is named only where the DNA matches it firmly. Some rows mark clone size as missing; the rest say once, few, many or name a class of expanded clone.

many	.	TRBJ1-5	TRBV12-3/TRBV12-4	TGTGCCAGCAGTTTCGGAATTAAGGCCCAGCATTTT	CASSFGIKAQHF
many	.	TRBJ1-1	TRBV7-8	TGTGCCAGCAGCCCAGGAAGCAAGATGAACACTGAAGCTTTCTTT	CASSPGSKMNTEAFF
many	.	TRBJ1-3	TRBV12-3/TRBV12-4	TGTGCCAGCAGTTCCCAGGGTGGTGGAAACACCATATATTTT	CASSSQGGGNTIYF
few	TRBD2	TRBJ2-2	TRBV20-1	TGCAGTGCTAGAGATTTAGCGGGAGGACGGACCGGGGAGCTGTTTTTT	CSARDLAGGRTGELFF
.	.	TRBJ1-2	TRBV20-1	TGCAGTGCTAGGAGGGAGATGAACTATGGCTACCCCTTC	CSARREMNYGYPF
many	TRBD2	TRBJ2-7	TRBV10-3	TGTGCCATCAGTGAGGGGACTAGCGGGAGAGGTTTCCACGAGCAGTACTTC	CAISEGTSGRGFHEQYF
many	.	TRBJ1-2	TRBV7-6	TGTGCCAGCAGCCCCCTGGGAAGGGAATATGGCTACACCTTC	CASSPLGREYGYTF
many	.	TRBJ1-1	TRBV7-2	TGTGCCAGCAGCCAGCGGGGGGGGCGGTTCGCTGAAGCTTTCTTT	CASSQRGGRFAEAFF
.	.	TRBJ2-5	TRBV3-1	TGTGCCAGCAGCCAAGATGGGCTAATGGGGACCCAGTACTTC	CASSQDGLMGTQYF
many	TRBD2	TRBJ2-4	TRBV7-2	TGTGCCAGCAGGTCTAGCGGGAGTGGCAAAAACATTCAGTACTTC	CASRSSGSGKNIQYF
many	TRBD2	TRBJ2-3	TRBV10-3	TGTGCCATCAGTGAGGAAGCGGGAGCTGTAGATACGCAGTATTTT	CAISEEAGAVDTQYF
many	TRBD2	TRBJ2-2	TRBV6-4	TGTGCCAGCAGTGACAATAGCGGGAGCACCGGGGAGCTGTTTTTT	CASSDNSGSTGELFF
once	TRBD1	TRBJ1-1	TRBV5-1	TGCGCCAGCAGCTTGGCGGGACAGGGGAGTGTCACTGAAGCTTTCTTT	CASSLAGQGSVTEAFF
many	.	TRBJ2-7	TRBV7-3	TGTGCCAGCAGCTTAGGGCACGGTTCCTACGAGCAGTACTTC	CASSLGHGSYEQYF
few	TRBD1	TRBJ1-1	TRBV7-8	TGTGCCAGCAGCTTTGACAGGGGCCCTTTCTTT	CASSFDRGPFF
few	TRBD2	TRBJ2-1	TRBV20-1	TGCAGTGCTACGGACTCCAGCGGGAGGGCCATTGAGCAGTTCTTC	CSATDSSGRAIEQFF
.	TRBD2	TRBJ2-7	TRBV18	TGTGCCAGCTCACCACCCTCGCTGGCGGGAGCATTCGAGCAGTACTTC	CASSPPSLAGAFEQYF
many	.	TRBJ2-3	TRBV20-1	TGCAGTGGGGGTTCGAGACAATTCACAGATACGCAGTATTTT	CSGGSRQFTDTQYF
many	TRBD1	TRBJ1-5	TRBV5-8	TGTGCCAGCAGCTTGCGGGCAGGGGGCTCTCAGCCCCAGCATTTT	CASSLRAGGSQPQHF
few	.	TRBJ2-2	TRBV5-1	TGCGCCAGCAGCTTGACTAGTTGGGGCACGAACACCGGGGAGCTGTTTTTT	CASSLTSWGTNTGELFF
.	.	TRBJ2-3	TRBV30	TGTGCCTGGAGGCCTGCCGGGACAAAGGCGCCTACGCAGTATTTT	CAWRPAGTKAPTQYF
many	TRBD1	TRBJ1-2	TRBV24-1	TGTGCCACCAGTGATGGGACAGGGGGCAATGGCTACACCTTC	CATSDGTGGNGYTF
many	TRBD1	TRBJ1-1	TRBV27	TGTGCCAGCAGTTTATCGGCAGGACAGGGAGCTTTCTTT	CASSLSAGQGAFF
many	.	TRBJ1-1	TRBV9	TGTGCCAGCAGCGCATGGGATTCGGGTTACACTGAAGCTTTCTTT	CASSAWDSGYTEAFF
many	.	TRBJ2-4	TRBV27	TGTGCCAGCAGTTTAACAGTGGGGAACATTCAGTACTTC	CASSLTVGNIQYF
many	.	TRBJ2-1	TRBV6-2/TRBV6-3	TGTGCCAGCAGCCCCTTCCGGAGTGGATATGGTGAGCAGTTCTTC	CASSPFRSGYGEQFF
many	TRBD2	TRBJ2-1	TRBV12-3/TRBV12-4	TGTGCCAGCAGTCCGCTAGCGGGAGGTCTCTACAATGAGCAGTTCTTC	CASSPLAGGLYNEQFF
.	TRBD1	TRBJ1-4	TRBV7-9	TGTGCCAGCGCCACCGGGACAGGGGTTTTCAATGAAAAACTGTTTTTT	CASATGTGVFNEKLFF
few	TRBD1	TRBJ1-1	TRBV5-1	TGCGCCAGCAGCGTACAGGGGGACGTAGCTTTCTTT	CASSVQGDVAFF
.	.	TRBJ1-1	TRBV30	TGTGCCTGGAGCCCAGGACAGATAGAGGCGCCCATGAACACTGAAGCTTTCTTT	CAWSPGQIEAPMNTEAFF